Described below is a single T cell receptor beta chain sequence and its context. This clonotype showed up many times. Which antigen it targets is not known. No per-base quality is available; no much larger clone lies one base away. These data are taken from a study of CD8 T cells in ankylosing spondylitis (dated 2017 in TCRdb). With respect to the entire study: To find TCR variants linked to disease, the study profiled T cell receptor beta repertoires in ankylosing spondylitis patients and healthy donors. The full study cohort comprised 20 to 25 ankylosing spondylitis patients and 110 or so healthy donors. Peripheral blood was sampled, and synovial fluid was also collected from ankylosing spondylitis patients. What the work shows at the level of the full study, not this receptor alone: The disease-linked clones had a CD8+ phenotype and were found at relatively low frequencies in peripheral blood. A TCR beta motif of eight highly homologous amino acid variants appeared characteristic of blood from ankylosing spondylitis patients. Some motif variants were previously reported in synovial fluid and blood of reactive arthritis patients, suggesting common disease-initiation mechanisms. The disease-linked clones were reported to be significantly enriched in matched synovial fluid samples from ankylosing spondylitis patients.

TCRdb records Illumina HiSeq 2500 as the sequencer. TCR beta libraries were prepared by quantitative 5'-RACE with molecular barcodes. As for how the authors treated the data: To identify disease-linked TCR variants, a new computational method was used, one built on a probabilistic model of VDJ rearrangement. TCRdb took the public reads, trimmed them with fastp at Q25, ran MiXCR for clone calling and kept in-frame beta chains. Identical CDR3 proteins give one entry, which carries the most common genes and DNA. For this entry, the V and J calls and clone size follow TCRdb and not the study's own pipeline. Here the sample has roughly 35,000 distinct CDR3 sequences; 9.5% to 11% occur a single time. The ten biggest clones cover around 21% of the sample. V is trimmed back by 5 bases and J by 4 bases, and the junction contains 11 bases that no gene match accounts for. Reading the germline V gene gives CDR1 SGHTA and CDR2 FQGTGA. Including the terminal cysteine and phenylalanine, the CDR3 comprises 17 residues. The read is trimmed to its CDR3 DNA, 51 bases read in frame from base 1.

Synovial fluid samples were paired with blood samples taken from the same ankylosing spondylitis patients. Sequencing used synovial fluid, either unsorted or a sorted T cell fraction (not recorded which). The sequence is built from TRBV7-3 and TRBJ2-2, with 9 middle bases fitting TRBD1. This sequence originates from a male donor with ankylosing spondylitis. The base sequence is TGTGCCAGCAGCCCCGCGCCCGGGACAGGGCTCACCGGGGAGCTGTTTTTT. It translates as CASSPAPGTGLTGELFF.